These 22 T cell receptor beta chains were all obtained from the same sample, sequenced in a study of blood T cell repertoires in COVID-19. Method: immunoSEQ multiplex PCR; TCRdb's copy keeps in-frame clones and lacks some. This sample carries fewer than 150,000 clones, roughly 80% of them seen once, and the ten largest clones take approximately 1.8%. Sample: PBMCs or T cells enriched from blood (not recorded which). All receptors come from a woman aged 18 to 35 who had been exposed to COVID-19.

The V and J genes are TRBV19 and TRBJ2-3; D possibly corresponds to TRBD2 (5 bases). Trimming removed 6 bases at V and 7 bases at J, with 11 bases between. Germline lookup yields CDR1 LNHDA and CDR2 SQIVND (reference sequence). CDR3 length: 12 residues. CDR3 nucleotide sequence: TGTGCCAGTAGCCCGGCGGGCTATACGCAGTATTTT. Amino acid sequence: CASSPAGYTQYF.

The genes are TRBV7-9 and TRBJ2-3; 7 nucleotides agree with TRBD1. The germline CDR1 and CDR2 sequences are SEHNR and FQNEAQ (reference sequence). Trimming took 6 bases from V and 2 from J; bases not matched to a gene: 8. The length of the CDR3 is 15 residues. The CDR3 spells CASRPGTAHTDTQYF. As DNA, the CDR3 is TGTGCCAGCAGACCTGGGACAGCCCACACAGATACGCAGTATTTT. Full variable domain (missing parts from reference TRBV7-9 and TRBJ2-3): DTGVSQNPRHKITKRGQNVTFRCDPISEHNRLYWYRQTLGQGPEFLTYFQNEAQLEKSRLLSDRFSAERPKGSFSTLEIQRTEQGDSAMYLCASRPGTAHTDTQYFGPGTRLTVL.

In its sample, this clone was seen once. The CDR3 nucleotides are TGTGCCAGCAGTGTGGTTCCGGTCCACAGAGGACAGGACCAAGAGACCCAGTACTTC. This sequence encodes CASSVVPVHRGQDQETQYF. The chain carries TRBV2 and TRBJ2-5, with 7 positions matching TRBD1. CDR1 is SNHLY, CDR2 FYNNEI, per germline. With 4 bases clipped from V and 0 bases from J, the junction kept 17 bases outside the gene matches. CDR3 length: 19 residues.

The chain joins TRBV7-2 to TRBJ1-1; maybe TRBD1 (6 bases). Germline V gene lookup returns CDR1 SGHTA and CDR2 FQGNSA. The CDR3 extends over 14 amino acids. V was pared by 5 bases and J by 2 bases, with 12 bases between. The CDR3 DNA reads TGTGCCAGCAGCCCGCGGACAGTCAACACTGAAGCTTTCTTT. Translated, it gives CASSPRTVNTEAFF.

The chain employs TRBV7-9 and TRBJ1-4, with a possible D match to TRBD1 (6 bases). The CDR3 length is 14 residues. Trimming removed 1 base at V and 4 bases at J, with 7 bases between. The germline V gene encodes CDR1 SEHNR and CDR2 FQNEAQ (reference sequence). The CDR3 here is CASSLGTDNEKLFF. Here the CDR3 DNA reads TGTGCCAGCAGCTTAGGGACAGATAATGAAAAACTGTTTTTT.

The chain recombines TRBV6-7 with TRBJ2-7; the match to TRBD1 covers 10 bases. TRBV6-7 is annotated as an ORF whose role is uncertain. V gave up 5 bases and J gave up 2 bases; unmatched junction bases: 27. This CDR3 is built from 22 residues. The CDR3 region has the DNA TGTGCCAGCAGTCAGACCGGGACAGGGGAGGGTTTTGGGCACTTCGGACCCTACGAGCAGTACTTC. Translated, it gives CASSQTGTGEGFGHFGPYEQYF.

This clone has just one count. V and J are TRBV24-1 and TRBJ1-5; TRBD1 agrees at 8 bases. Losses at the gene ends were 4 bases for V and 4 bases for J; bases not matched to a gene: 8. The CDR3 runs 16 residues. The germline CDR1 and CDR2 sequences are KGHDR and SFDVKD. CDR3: CATSDSTGEGNQPQHF. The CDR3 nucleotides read TGTGCCACCAGTGACTCGACAGGGGAGGGGAATCAGCCCCAGCATTTT.

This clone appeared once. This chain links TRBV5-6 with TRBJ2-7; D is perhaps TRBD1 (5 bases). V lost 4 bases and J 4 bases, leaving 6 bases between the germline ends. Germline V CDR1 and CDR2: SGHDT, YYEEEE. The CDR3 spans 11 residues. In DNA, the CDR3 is TGTGCCAGCAGCACAGGTTACGAGCAGTACTTC. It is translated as CASSTGYEQYF.

CDR3 amino acids: CASSARRGGETQYF. Here the CDR3 DNA reads TGTGCCAGCAGCGCTCGACGAGGCGGAGAGACCCAGTACTTC. This chain connects TRBV7-9 to TRBJ2-5, with D hard to call. The CDR3 length is 14 residues. The germline V and J ends were trimmed by 5 bases and 4 bases, with 14 bases remaining between them. CDR1 SEHNR and CDR2 FQNEAQ come from the germline V gene (reference sequence). The variable domain in full, with the rest retrieved from reference TRBV7-9 and TRBJ2-5, is DTGVSQNPRHKITKRGQNVTFRCDPISEHNRLYWYRQTLGQGPEFLTYFQNEAQLEKSRLLSDRFSAERPKGSFSTLEIQRTEQGDSAMYLCASSARRGGETQYFGPGTRLLVL.

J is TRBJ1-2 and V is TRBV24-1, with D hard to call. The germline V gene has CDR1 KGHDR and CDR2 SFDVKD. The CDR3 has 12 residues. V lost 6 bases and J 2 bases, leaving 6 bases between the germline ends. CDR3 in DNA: TGTGCCACCAGTTCACAGAACTATGGCTACACCTTC. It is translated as CATSSQNYGYTF.

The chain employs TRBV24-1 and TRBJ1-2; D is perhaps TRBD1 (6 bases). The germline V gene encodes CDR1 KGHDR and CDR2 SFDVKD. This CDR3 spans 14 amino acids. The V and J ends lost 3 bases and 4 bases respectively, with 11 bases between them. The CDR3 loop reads CATSDHQGIYGYTF. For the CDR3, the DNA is TGTGCCACCAGTGATCATCAGGGGATCTATGGCTACACCTTC.

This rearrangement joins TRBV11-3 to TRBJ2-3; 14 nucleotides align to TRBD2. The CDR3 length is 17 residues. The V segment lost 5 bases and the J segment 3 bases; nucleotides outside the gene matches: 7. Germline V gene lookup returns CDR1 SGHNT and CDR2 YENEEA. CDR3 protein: CASSHGTSGSGTDTQYF. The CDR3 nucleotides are TGTGCCAGCAGCCACGGGACTAGCGGGAGTGGAACAGATACGCAGTATTTT.

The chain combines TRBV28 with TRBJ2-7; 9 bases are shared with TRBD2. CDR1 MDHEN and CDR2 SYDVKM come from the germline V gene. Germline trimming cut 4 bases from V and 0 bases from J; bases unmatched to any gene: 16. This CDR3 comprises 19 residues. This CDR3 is CASSSLPGGASGNSYEQYF. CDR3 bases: TGTGCCAGCAGTTCCCTCCCCGGGGGCGCTAGCGGGAACTCCTACGAGCAGTACTTC.

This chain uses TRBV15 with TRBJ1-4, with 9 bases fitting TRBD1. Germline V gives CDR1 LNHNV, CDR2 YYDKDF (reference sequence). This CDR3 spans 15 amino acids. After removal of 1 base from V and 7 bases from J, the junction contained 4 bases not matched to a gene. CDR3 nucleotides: TGTGCCACCAGCAGAGCCCGGGACAGGGCTGAAAAACTGTTTTTT. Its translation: CATSRARDRAEKLFF.

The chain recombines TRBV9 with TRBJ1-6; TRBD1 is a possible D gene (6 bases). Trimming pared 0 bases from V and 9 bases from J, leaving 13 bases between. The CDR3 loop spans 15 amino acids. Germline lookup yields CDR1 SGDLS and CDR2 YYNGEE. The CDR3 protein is CASSVGGQIGSPLHF. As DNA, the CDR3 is TGTGCCAGCAGCGTAGGGGGGCAGATCGGTTCACCCCTCCACTTT.

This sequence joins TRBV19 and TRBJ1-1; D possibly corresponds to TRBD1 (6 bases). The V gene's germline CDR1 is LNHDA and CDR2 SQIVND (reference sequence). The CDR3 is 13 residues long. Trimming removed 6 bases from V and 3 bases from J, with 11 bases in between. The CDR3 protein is CASRLDRHTEAFF. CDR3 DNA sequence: TGTGCCAGTAGGCTGGACAGACACACTGAAGCTTTCTTT. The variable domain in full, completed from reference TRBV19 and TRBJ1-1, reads DGGITQSPKYLFRKEGQNVTLSCEQNLNHDAMYWYRQDPGQGLRLIYYSQIVNDFQKGDIAEGYSVSREKKESFPLTVTSAQKNPTAFYLCASRLDRHTEAFFGQGTRLTVV.

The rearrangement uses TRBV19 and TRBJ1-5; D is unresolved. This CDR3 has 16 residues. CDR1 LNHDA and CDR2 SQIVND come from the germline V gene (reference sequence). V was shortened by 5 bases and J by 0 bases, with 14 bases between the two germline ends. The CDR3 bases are TGTGCCAGTAGTTCCCCGCCAGGTTATAGCAATCAGCCCCAGCATTTT. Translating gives CASSSPPGYSNQPQHF. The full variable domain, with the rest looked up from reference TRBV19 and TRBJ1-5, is DGGITQSPKYLFRKEGQNVTLSCEQNLNHDAMYWYRQDPGQGLRLIYYSQIVNDFQKGDIAEGYSVSREKKESFPLTVTSAQKNPTAFYLCASSSPPGYSNQPQHFGDGTRLSIL.

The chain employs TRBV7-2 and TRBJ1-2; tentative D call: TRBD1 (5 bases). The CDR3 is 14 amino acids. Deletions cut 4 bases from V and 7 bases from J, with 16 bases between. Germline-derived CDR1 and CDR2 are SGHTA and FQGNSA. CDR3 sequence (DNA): TGTGCCAGCAGCTCACCAAACAGGCTTGGTGGCTACACCTTC. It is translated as CASSSPNRLGGYTF.

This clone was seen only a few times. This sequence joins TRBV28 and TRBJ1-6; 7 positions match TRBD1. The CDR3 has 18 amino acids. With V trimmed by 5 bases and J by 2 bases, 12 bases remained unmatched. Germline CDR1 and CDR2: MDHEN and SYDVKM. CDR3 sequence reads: CASSPMSGGTAYNSPLHF. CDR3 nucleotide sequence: TGTGCCAGCAGTCCGATGTCCGGAGGGACAGCCTATAATTCACCCCTCCACTTT.

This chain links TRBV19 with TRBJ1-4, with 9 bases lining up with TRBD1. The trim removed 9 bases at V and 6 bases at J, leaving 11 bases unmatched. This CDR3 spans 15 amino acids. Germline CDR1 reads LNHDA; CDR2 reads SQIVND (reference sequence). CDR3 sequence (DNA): TGTGCCAGCAGGGGACAGGGTCGGGAGTATGAAAAACTGTTTTTT. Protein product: CASRGQGREYEKLFF.

The CDR3 loop is CASSLTVTGEYGYTF. CDR3 in DNA: TGTGCCAGCAGCTTAACGGTAACAGGGGAGTATGGCTACACCTTC. V and J are TRBV7-3 and TRBJ1-2; TRBD1 agrees at 7 bases. CDR1 is SGHTA, CDR2 FQGTGA, per germline. The CDR3 length is 15 residues. After removal of 0 bases from V and 5 bases from J, the junction contained 6 bases not matched to a gene.

CDR3 sequence: CASSEALSTDTQYF. The CDR3 nucleotides read TGTGCCAGCAGTGAAGCATTAAGCACAGATACGCAGTATTTT. The V call is TRBV2, the J call TRBJ2-3; D is unclear. CDR1 and CDR2 from the germline V gene are SNHLY and FYNNEI. This CDR3 has 14 residues. Trimming removed 0 bases at V and 0 bases at J, with 4 bases between.